Sequencing of this TCR beta chain was carried out in a study of memory CD4+ T cells and cytomegalovirus serostatus. The repertoire was sequenced with immunoSEQ multiplex PCR; TCRdb's copy has only in-frame clones and lacks some. The table lists tens of thousands of clones, around 81% of them singletons. The sort gate was single viable CD3+CD4+CD8-CD45RO+ cells for memory CD4+ T cells. The CDR3 runs to 14 residues. Germline-derived CDR1 and CDR2 are MDHEN and SYDVKM. Trimming at V came to 6 bases and at J to 6 bases, leaving 5 bases not matched to a gene. The receptor was isolated from an adult in good health and CMV-seronegative. This sequence joins TRBV28 and TRBJ1-5; 10 positions agree with TRBD1. Material for sequencing was memory CD4+ T cells from blood. The CDR3 loop is CASRPGQGGQPQHF. The DNA of the CDR3 is TGTGCCAGCAGGCCTGGACAGGGGGGTCAGCCCCAGCATTTT. Supplemented by reference TRBV28 and TRBJ1-5, the full variable domain reads DVKVTQSSRYLVKRTGEKVFLECVQDMDHENMFWYRQDPGLGLRLIYFSYDVKMKEKGDIPEGYSVSREKKERFSLILESASTNQTSMYLCASRPGQGGQPQHFGDGTRLSIL.